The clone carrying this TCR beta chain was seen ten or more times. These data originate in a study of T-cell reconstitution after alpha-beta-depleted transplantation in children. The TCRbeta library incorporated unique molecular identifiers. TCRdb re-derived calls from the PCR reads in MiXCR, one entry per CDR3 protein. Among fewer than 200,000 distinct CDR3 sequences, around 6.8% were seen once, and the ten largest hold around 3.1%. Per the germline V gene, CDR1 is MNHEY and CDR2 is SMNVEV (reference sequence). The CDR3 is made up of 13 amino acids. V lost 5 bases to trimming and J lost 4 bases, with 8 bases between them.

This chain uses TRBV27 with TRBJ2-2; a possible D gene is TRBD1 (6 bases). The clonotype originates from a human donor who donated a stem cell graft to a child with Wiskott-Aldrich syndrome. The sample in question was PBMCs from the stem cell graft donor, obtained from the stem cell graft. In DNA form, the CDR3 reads TGTGCCAGCAGTACAGGGTTCACCGGGGAGCTGTTTTTT. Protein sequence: CASSTGFTGELFF.